This entry concerns a single T cell receptor beta chain. Its cognate antigen is unknown. The treatment here: oral pan-JAK inhibitor, 5-10 mg twice daily. Peripheral blood and lesional scalp punch biopsies came from alopecia areata patients. The record originates from a study of CD8+ T cells in alopecia areata. Whole-study context: The tofacitinib course ran for 6 to 18 months and was followed by 6 months off drug.

Germline-derived CDR1 and CDR2 are SGHTA and FQGNSA. The CDR3 runs 14 residues. J gave up 6 bases and V 7 bases, and 8 bases lay outside the gene matches. Study results and limitations: Administration of tofacitinib significantly diminished scalp clonality and expanded CD8+ clones within the top 100. A large proportion of expanded lesional clones were detected persisting in scalp and blood during tofacitinib.

Reverse transcribed after extraction, RNA yielded cDNA as the sequencing template. Some clones are missing from TCRdb's copy, which holds only in-frame ones; the method was immunoSEQ multiplex PCR. There are around 200,000 clones in the sample; over 60% occur only once, and around 4.3% lies in the top ten. This chain links TRBV7-2 with TRBJ2-7; 11 positions match TRBD1. This sample comprised CD4+ T cells sorted from blood, obtained at week 4, from a patient treated with tofacitinib. The clonotype comes from a human donor with alopecia areata. The CDR3 DNA sequence: TGTGCCAGCAACTCGGGACAGGGGGTAGCCGAGCAGTACTTC. Amino acid sequence: CASNSGQGVAEQYF.